This T cell receptor beta chain was observed in a study of blood T cell repertoires in COVID-19. Overall study context: Spain, Italy and the United States supplied samples that represented acute and convalescent COVID-19. In each case, the material was cDNA or gDNA derived from T cells, B-cell-depleted T cells, or PBMCs.

Unmatched junction bases numbered 3, after V lost 4 bases and J lost 3 bases. The CDR3 covers 14 residues. The germline V gene encodes CDR1 SGHVS and CDR2 FNYEAQ. In the original processing: Amplification with reference gene primers provided the estimates of nucleated cell counts. Assay: immunoSEQ multiplex PCR; the TCRdb copy retains only in-frame clones and omits some. V and J calls and clone size follow that table, whereas D and trimming were derived from the DNA. Among about 63,000 clones, almost 95% were seen once, and the ten largest hold under 5.5%. This chain joins TRBV7-6 and TRBJ2-3, with 8 bases aligning to TRBD2. The receptor was derived from a man aged 50 to 59 with active COVID-19. Sequences were obtained from peripheral blood. CDR3 sequence: CASSSSGRTDTQYF. The DNA for the CDR3 is TGTGCCAGCAGCTCGAGCGGGAGAACAGATACGCAGTATTTT.